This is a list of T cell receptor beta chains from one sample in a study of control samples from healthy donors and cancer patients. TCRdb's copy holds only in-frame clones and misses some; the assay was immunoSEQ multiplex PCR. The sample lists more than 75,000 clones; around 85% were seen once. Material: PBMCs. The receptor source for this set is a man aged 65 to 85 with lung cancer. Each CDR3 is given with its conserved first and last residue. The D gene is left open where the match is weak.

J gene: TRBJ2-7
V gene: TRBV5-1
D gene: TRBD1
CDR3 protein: CASSSPGQSSYEQYF

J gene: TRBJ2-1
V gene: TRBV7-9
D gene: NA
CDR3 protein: CASSLERIGGEQFF

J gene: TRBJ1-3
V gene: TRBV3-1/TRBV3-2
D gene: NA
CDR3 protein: CASTSYSGHWTPFGNTIYF

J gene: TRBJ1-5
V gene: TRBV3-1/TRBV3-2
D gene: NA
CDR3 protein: CASSQDRGKPQHF

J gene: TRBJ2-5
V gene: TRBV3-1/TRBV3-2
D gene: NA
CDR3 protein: CASSQGFQETQYF

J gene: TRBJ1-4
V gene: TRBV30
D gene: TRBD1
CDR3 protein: CAWSVDREDEKLFF

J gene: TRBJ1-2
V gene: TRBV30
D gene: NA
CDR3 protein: CAWTGPLPGYTF

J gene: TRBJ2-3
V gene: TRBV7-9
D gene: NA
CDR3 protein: CASRTSTDTQYF

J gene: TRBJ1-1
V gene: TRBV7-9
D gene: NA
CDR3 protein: CASSDLGRGTEAFF

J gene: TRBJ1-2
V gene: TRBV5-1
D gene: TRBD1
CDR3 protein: CASSFGDSFNYGYTF

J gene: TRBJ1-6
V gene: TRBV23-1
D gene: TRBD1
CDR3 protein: CASSQIGQGDNSPLHF

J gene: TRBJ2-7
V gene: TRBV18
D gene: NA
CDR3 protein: CASSRKDGEQYF

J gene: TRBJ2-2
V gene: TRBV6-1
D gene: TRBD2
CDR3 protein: CASSVAGGRVGELFF

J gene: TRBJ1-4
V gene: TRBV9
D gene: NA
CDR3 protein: CASSGGGVNEKLFF

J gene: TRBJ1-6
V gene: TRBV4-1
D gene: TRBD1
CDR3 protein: CASSLQGGDSPLHF

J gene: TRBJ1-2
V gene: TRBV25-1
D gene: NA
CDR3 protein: CASSALHGYTF

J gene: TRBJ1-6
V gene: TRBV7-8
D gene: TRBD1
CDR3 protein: CASSLAIRQGDTALHF

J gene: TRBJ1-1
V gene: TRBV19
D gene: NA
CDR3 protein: CASSIDKWTEAFF

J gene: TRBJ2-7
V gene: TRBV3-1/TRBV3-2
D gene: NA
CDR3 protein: CASSQVAPQGSEQYF

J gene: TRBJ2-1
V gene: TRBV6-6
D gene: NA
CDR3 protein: CASSLLGDEQFF

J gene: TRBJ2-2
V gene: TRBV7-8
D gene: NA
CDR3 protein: CASSLRTVGTGELFF

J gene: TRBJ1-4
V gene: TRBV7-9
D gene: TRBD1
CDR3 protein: CASSPGSTGNEKLFF

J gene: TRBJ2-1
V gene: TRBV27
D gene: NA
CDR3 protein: CASSRALPRFNEQFF

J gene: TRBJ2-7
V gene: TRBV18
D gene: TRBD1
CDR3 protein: CASSPLPGTGGSEQYF

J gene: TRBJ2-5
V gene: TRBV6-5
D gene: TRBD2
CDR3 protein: CASSTTTGLAKTQYF

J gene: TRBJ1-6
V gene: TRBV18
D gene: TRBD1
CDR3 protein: CASSPRAGGDSPLHF

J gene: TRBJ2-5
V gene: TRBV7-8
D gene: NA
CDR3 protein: CASSLVTGRASPQETQYF

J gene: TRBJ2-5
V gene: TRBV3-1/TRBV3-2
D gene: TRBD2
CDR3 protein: CASSQDRQGGLAGQETQYF

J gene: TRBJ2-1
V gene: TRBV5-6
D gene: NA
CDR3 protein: CASRTVSGGNEQFF

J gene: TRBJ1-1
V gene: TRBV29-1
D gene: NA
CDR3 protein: CSAGTVNTEAFF

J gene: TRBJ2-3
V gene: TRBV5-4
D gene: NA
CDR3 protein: CASSPRGGSTDTQYF

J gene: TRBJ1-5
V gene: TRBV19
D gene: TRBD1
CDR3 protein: CASGDRGLQPQHF

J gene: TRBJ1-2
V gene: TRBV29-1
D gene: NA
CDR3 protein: CSVPMSHQGGYTF

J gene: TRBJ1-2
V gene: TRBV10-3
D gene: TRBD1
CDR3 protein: CAISHGTGKRGYTF

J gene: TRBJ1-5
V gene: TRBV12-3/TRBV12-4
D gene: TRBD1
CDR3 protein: CASRAGGQPQHF

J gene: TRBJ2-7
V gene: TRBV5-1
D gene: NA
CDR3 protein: CASSLVVSPYEQYF

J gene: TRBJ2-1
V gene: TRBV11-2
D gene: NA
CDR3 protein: CASTFWVVGASYNEQFF

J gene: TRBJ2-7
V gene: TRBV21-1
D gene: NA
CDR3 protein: CASSKALPGPPYEQYF

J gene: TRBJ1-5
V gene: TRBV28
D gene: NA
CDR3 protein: CASSLGQPQHF

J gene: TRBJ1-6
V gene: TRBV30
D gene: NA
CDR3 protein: CACLSSPQVDNSPLHF